This T cell receptor beta chain was sequenced during a study of blood T cell repertoires in COVID-19 (dated by TCRdb to 2020 to 2021). Describing the broader study: Collaborator samples came from the United States, Italy and Spain and covered acute and convalescent phases of COVID-19. The material from the prospective study consisted of cDNA or gDNA derived from T cells, B-cell-depleted T cells, or PBMCs. Subjects who had been exposed to COVID-19, were actively infected with it, or had recovered from it provided the deeply sampled blood TCRbeta repertoires that made up the dataset. A freely available public database, intended as a resource for researchers studying the immune response to SARS-CoV-2, is where the repertoires were released. The samples were drawn from two sources: the first 160 participants of the ongoing ImmuneRACE study, and 1,200 or so subjects contributed by 6 global collaborators. A de-identified subject ID, COVID-19 status, age in years and sex were almost always included in the sample metadata. Where HLA class I and class II types were available, the types were taken from metadata supplied by the sample provider, not from assay-based typing.

The CDR3, from cysteine to phenylalanine, totals 12 residues. The only DNA kept is the CDR3, 36 bases in frame from the first base. CDR1 MNHNS and CDR2 SASEGT are derived from the germline V gene. The V and J ends are trimmed by 1 base and 6 bases, leaving 7 bases between them. Study-wide conclusions, independent of this receptor: The amount of clinical and demographic metadata varied by source and participant and was provided uncurated.

A word on this clone: The antigen this receptor binds is unknown. The input lacks base qualities; no much larger clone sits a single base away.

Enrolling through a virtual design, the prospective study's participants ranged in age from about 18 to 89 years and lived across roughly 23 United States geographic areas. In the prospective study, cohorts were assigned on the basis of participant-reported clinical history obtained from a screening survey and a study questionnaire. Exposed participants were defined as having been in contact with someone with a PCR-confirmed or clinician-diagnosed COVID-19 case within 2 weeks of study entry. Each participant in the prospective study had whole blood, serum and a nasopharyngeal or oropharyngeal swab collected by mobile phlebotomists. Over an approximately 2-month period, participants in the prospective study had the option of providing additional blood draws and questionnaires. Before DNA extraction, prospective study blood samples were shipped either frozen or at room temperature. TCRbeta CDR3 regions were amplified from genomic DNA by means of the immunoSEQ Assay, a bias-controlled multiplex PCR. The paper's processing steps were these. The number of nucleated cells in each sample was estimated from the amplification of reference gene primers within the assay. Sequence reads were collapsed and filtered to measure the absolute abundance of every unique TCRbeta CDR3 rearrangement. For each sample, productive Simpson clonality was calculated as the square root of Simpson's diversity index over productive rearrangements. TCRdb's version of the immuneACCESS table is confined to in-frame rearrangements and falls short of the full clone set. An unresolved V gene accounts for under half of the shortfall where checked; the remainder is of unknown origin. V, J and clone size are taken as reported in that table, and D and trimming were inferred from the DNA itself. This sample gives around 170,000 clones in total; about 80% of them show up just once. In total, the top ten clones hold roughly 14% of the sample.

The sequence came from a man between 60 and 75 years old who had been exposed to COVID-19. The V and J segments used are TRBV6-1 and TRBJ2-7; the D gene is unclear. Sequencing was done on a sample of PBMCs or T cells enriched from blood (not recorded which). The CDR3 amino acid sequence is: CASSEVRGEQYF. At the DNA level, the sequence is TGTGCCAGCAGTGAAGTGCGTGGCGAGCAGTACTTC.